This T cell receptor beta chain appears in the sequencing data of a study of chemoradiotherapy in HPV16-positive cancers. On this clone itself: Its cognate antigen is unknown.

Whole-study findings and limits: Only a couple of HPV16-positive patients supplied the functional HPV-specificity definition. Candidate HPV-specific clones and E7-related TCR motifs grew in tumor during treatment.

Clones were sequenced by immunoSEQ multiplex PCR, and TCRdb holds only the in-frame ones, with some missing. Here the sample spans about 14,000 clones, roughly 74% being singletons. V was pared by 2 bases and J by 4 bases, with 4 bases of the junction left unmatched. The CDR3 length is 15 residues. Germline CDR1 reads MNHEY; CDR2 reads SMNVEV (reference sequence). Sampling took place from a patient who underwent chemoradiotherapy. The chain combines TRBV27 with TRBJ2-7; 11 nucleotides agree with TRBD2. The sequence was obtained from a human donor with HPV-associated anogenital cancer. The chain's CDR3 is CASSLRSGRAYEQYF. The CDR3, as DNA: TGTGCCAGCAGTTTACGTAGCGGGAGGGCTTACGAGCAGTACTTC.